The present T cell receptor beta chain was sequenced within a study of CD8 T cells in ankylosing spondylitis. This clonotype was recorded many times. TCRdb called the 5' RACE reads again in MiXCR, with one record for every CDR3 protein. The sample lists roughly 130,000 distinct CDR3 sequences, about 6.5% seen once, with 12% in the top ten. In germline, CDR1 is SQVTM, CDR2 ANQGSEA. The CDR3 runs to 13 residues. Trimming cost V 1 base and J 1 base, with 7 bases left between them. Sequenced sample: blood, either unsorted or a sorted T cell fraction (not recorded which). This chain links TRBV29-1 with TRBJ2-5; the D is unclear. The receptor's source is a male donor with ankylosing spondylitis or in good health (not recorded which). The CDR3 nucleotides read TGCAGCGTTGAAGGTGGAATCCAAGAGACCCAGTACTTC. This codes for CSVEGGIQETQYF.